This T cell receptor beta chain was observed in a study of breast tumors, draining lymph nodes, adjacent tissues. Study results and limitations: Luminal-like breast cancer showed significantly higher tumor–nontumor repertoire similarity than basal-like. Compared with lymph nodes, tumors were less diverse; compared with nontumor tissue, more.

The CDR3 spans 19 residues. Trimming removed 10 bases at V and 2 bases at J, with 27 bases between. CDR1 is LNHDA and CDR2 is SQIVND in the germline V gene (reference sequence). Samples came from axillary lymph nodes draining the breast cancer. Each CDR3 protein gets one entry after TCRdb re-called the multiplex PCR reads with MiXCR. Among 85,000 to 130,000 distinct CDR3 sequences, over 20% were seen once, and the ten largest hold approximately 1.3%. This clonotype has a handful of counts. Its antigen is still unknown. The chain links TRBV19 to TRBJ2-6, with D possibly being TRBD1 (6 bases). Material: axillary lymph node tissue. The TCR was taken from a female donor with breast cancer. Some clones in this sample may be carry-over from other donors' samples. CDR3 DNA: TGTGCCACCTTAGATCGGGACAACGTAGTATCGGCTGGGGCCAACGTCCTGACTTTC. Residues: CATLDRDNVVSAGANVLTF.